The 2 T cell receptor beta chains below come from one sample, sequenced in a study of T cells in localized non-small cell lung cancer. Profiled with immunoSEQ multiplex PCR; TCRdb holds only in-frame clones, not every one. This sample has under 65,000 clones; around 90% occur once, and the top ten carry approximately 22%. The sequences come from peripheral blood, collected before any cancer treatment. The receptors come from a man aged 35-69 years with stage I squamous cell lung carcinoma.

The chain has TRBV7-2 and TRBJ2-3; D possibly corresponds to TRBD1 (5 bases). The CDR3 sequence is 15 residues long. Germline values: CDR1 SGHTA, CDR2 FQGNSA. Trimming took 5 bases from V and 6 from J, leaving 18 bases between them. CDR3 in amino acids: CASSRQGQPSDTQYF. Written as DNA, the CDR3 is TGTGCCAGCAGCCGCCAAGGACAACCCTCGGATACGCAGTATTTT.

The chain combines TRBV7-2 with TRBJ2-7, with 10 bases fitting TRBD1. Per the germline V gene, CDR1 is SGHTA and CDR2 is FQGNSA. Unmatched junction bases numbered 9, after V lost 5 bases and J lost 2 bases. The CDR3 is 16 amino acids. The CDR3 loop is CASSRYSGTGAYEQYF. The CDR3 region has the DNA TGTGCCAGCAGCCGGTACTCCGGGACAGGGGCCTACGAGCAGTACTTC.